The clone carrying this T cell receptor (beta chain) came up a few times. No antigen is known for it. Produced via immunoSEQ multiplex PCR; TCRdb's table is partial and in-frame only. The sample lists tens of thousands of clones, less than 98% seen once, with around 0.6% in the top ten. This sample is part of a study of siplizumab effects on memory and regulatory T cells. CDR1 is KGHSH and CDR2 is LQKENI in the germline V gene. CDR3 length equals 14 residues. V shed 5 bases and J shed 0 bases, with 11 bases lying between them. Whole-study results and caveats: For siplizumab cultures, the suppressive function of their proliferating Tregs was not confirmed. Naive T cell populations appeared to exhibit greater diversity than memory cells and appeared to be major alloresponse contributors. Alloreactive sequences traceable to unstimulated CD4+ memory cells declined significantly under siplizumab. Proliferating CD4+ or CD8+ clones, roughly 75-95% of them, lacked an assignable naive or memory phenotype.

The chain recombines TRBV18 with TRBJ2-7; D is possibly TRBD1 or TRBD2 (5 bases each). The origin of this receptor is a human donor in good health. The sample was naive CD4+ T cells sorted from blood. The CDR3 protein is CASSGTVSSYEQYF. The CDR3 region has the DNA TGTGCCAGCTCAGGGACGGTGAGCTCCTACGAGCAGTACTTC.